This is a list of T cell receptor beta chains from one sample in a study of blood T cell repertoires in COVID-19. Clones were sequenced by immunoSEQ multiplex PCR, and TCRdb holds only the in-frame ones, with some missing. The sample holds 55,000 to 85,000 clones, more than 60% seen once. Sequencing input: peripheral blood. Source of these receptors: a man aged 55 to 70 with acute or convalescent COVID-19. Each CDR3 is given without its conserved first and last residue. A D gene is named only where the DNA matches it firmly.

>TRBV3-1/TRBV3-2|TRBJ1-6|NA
ASSQDVTGASPLH
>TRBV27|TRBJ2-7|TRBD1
ASRNTQNPDREDWGQY
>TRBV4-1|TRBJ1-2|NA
ASSQDGYYGYT
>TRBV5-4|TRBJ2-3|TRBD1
ASSQARDRGGTDTQY
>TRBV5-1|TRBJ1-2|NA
ASSLDPDYGYT
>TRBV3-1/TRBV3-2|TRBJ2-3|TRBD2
ASSQDMAGEVSSTDTQY
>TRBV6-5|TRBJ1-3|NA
ASSYNQAGSGNTIY
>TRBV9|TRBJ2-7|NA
ASSVNQGYEQY
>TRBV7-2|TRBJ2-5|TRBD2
ASSFGAGEGETQY
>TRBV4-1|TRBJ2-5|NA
ASSQGTVLETQY
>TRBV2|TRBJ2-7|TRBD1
ASSGDRGREQY
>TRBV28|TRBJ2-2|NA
ASSLPGLNTGELF
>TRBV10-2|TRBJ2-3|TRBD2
ASWRGGGTDTQY
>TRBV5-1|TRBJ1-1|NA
ASSPLSQNTEAF
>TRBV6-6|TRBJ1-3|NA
ASIGHPGNTIY
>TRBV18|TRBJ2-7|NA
ASSPTVGPEEQY
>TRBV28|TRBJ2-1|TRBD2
ASSLTGLSYNEQF
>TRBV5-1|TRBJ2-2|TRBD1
ATGQGPANTGELF
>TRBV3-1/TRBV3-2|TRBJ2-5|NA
ASSQAEGTGEDSETQY
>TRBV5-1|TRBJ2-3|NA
ASSLGQGLDTQY
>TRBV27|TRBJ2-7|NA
ASSSRGGEGYHEQY
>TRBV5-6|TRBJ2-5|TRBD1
ASSPRTGTGGQETQY
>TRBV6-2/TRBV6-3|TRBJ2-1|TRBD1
ASSRDSYNEQF
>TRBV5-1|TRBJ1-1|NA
ASSFTGTWAF
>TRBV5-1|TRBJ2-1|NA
ASSLVAEPGTYNEQF
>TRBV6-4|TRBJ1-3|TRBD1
ASSTTTGTSGNTIY
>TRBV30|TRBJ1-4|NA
AWSVANEKLF
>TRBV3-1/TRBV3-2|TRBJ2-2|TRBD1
ASSSSGTATNTGELF
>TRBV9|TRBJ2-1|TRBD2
ASTKLAGSSYNEQF
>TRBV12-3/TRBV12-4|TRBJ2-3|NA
ASTLFTDTQY
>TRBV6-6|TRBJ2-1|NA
ATQEGFSYNEQF
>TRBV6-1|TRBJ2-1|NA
ASSEIPDYNEQF
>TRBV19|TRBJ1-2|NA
ASRFDSHYGYT
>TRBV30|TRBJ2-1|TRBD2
AWSKLAGRNEQF
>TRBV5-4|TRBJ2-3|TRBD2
ASSSWTSEEDTQY
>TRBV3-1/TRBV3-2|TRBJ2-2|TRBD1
ASSDRVAGELF
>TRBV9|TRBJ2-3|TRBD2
ASSVRSGAGLATDTQY
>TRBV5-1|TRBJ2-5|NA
ASSLVGGETQY
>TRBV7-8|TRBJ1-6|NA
ASSPRRAPLH
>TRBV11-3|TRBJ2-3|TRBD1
ASSFEGQGGTDTQY
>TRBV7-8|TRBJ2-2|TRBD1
ASSKTQGEYTGELF
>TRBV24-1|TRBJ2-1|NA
ATSDPGAREQF
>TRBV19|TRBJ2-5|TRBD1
ASSSLRTGQETQY
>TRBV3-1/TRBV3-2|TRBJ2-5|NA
ASSQDAAVRSETQY
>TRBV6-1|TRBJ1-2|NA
ASSEGRDYGYT
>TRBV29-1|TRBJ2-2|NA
SVDSGYNTGELF
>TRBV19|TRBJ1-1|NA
ASIVGTEAF
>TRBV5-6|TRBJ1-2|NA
ASSVDRDYGYT
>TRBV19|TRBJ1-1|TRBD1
ASSNLGQGAMNTEAF
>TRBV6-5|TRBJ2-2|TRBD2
ASRPGRGGTGELF